The entry below gives a single T cell receptor (beta chain) sequence along with its context. Its antigen is not known. This specimen comes from a study of cytomegalovirus exposure and HLA in healthy donors. Study-wide results and limits: The finding came from a later analysis; first-cohort TCR clusters tended to co-occur in the 110 or so validation repertoires. The study designated 150 to 200 TCR beta chains cytomegalovirus-associated.

Data came from immunoSEQ multiplex PCR; TCRdb stores just in-frame clones and leaves some out. The repertoire consists of about 150,000 clones, with approximately 89% occurring once and the leading ten covering approximately 0.7%. The V end was cut by 1 base, the J end by 0 bases, with 7 bases between. This CDR3 is built from 14 residues. The germline V gene has CDR1 SGHVS and CDR2 FNYEAQ. The TCR originated in a man aged 18 to 30 in good health and CMV-seronegative. V is TRBV7-6 and J is TRBJ2-7; no reliable D call. Sequencing was performed on PBMCs. CDR3 sequence (DNA): TGTGCCAGCAGCTTAGTAGACAACTCCTACGAGCAGTACTTC. Translating it yields CASSLVDNSYEQYF.